Listed below are T cell receptor beta chains from one sample, sequenced in a study of shared clonotypes between healthy human individuals. Some clones are missing from TCRdb's copy, which holds only in-frame ones; the method was immunoSEQ multiplex PCR. This table holds under 2,500,000 clones, nearly 97% found once. Input material: naive CD4+ T cells sorted from blood. These receptors were taken from a young man in good health. CDR3s include the opening cysteine and the closing phenylalanine or tryptophan.

v_gene: TRBV6-5
j_gene: TRBJ1-2
CDR3aa: CASGNRFPNYGYTF

v_gene: TRBV5-1
j_gene: TRBJ2-3
CDR3aa: CASSRVGVPDTQYF

v_gene: TRBV7-2
j_gene: TRBJ2-2
CDR3aa: CASSLVETNTGELFF

v_gene: TRBV28
j_gene: TRBJ1-2
CDR3aa: CATSVREPIRYTF

v_gene: TRBV6-1
j_gene: TRBJ2-5
CDR3aa: CASSEARWQTQYF

v_gene: TRBV6-1
j_gene: TRBJ1-5
CDR3aa: CASSEGRPQHF

v_gene: TRBV7-9
j_gene: TRBJ2-7
CDR3aa: CASSLQGRGQYEQYF

v_gene: TRBV5-1
j_gene: TRBJ2-5
CDR3aa: CASSLDRAGETQYF

v_gene: TRBV4-1
j_gene: TRBJ1-1
CDR3aa: CASSLTRDRSEAFF

v_gene: TRBV6-5
j_gene: TRBJ1-1
CDR3aa: CASTRGTEAFF

v_gene: TRBV5-1
j_gene: TRBJ1-1
CDR3aa: CASSLAQDRGSEAFF

v_gene: TRBV4-1
j_gene: TRBJ1-6
CDR3aa: CASSREGGQGSYNSPLHF

v_gene: TRBV29-1
j_gene: TRBJ2-1
CDR3aa: CSVVGNGEQFF

v_gene: TRBV5-6
j_gene: TRBJ2-3
CDR3aa: CASSLLAGGPDTQYF

v_gene: TRBV28
j_gene: TRBJ1-2
CDR3aa: CASSIGEYGYTF

v_gene: TRBV7-9
j_gene: TRBJ1-6
CDR3aa: CASSQTGSGGALHF

v_gene: TRBV25-1
j_gene: TRBJ1-1
CDR3aa: CASSERTDAANTEAFF

v_gene: TRBV19
j_gene: TRBJ2-7
CDR3aa: CASGTVNYEQYF

v_gene: TRBV13
j_gene: TRBJ2-7
CDR3aa: CAGPRVAGVLSYEQYF

v_gene: TRBV5-1
j_gene: TRBJ2-5
CDR3aa: CASSLEQGGGETQYF

v_gene: TRBV7-8
j_gene: TRBJ1-5
CDR3aa: CASSPRDKTGVGNQPQHF

v_gene: TRBV10-3
j_gene: TRBJ1-1
CDR3aa: CAISDLQTNTEAFF

v_gene: TRBV10-3
j_gene: TRBJ1-2
CDR3aa: CAISEPRADNYGYTF

v_gene: TRBV27
j_gene: TRBJ2-1
CDR3aa: CASSPSSGEGYNEQFF

v_gene: TRBV4-1
j_gene: TRBJ2-5
CDR3aa: CASSPGLQETQYF

v_gene: TRBV7-9
j_gene: TRBJ2-1
CDR3aa: CASSSPGGLPDNEQFF

v_gene: TRBV5-1
j_gene: TRBJ1-2
CDR3aa: CASSPWGGGYTF

v_gene: TRBV6-5
j_gene: TRBJ2-7
CDR3aa: CASRQLNEQYF

v_gene: TRBV5-1
j_gene: TRBJ1-2
CDR3aa: CASSLEEYNYGYTF

v_gene: TRBV5-1
j_gene: TRBJ2-3
CDR3aa: CASSLQEPSTDTQYF

v_gene: TRBV6-1
j_gene: TRBJ1-6
CDR3aa: CASSAQGAGGSPLHF

v_gene: TRBV30
j_gene: TRBJ1-2
CDR3aa: CACPSHPREVGGYTF

v_gene: TRBV11-3
j_gene: TRBJ2-7
CDR3aa: CASSLGCKRAAYEQYF

v_gene: TRBV11-3
j_gene: TRBJ1-1
CDR3aa: CASSLGTGINTEAFF

v_gene: TRBV14
j_gene: TRBJ2-7
CDR3aa: CASSPQGWGPYEQYF

v_gene: TRBV4-3
j_gene: TRBJ2-1
CDR3aa: CASSEDRGFVYNEQFF

v_gene: TRBV7-2
j_gene: TRBJ2-1
CDR3aa: CASSSFGSYNEQFF

v_gene: TRBV27
j_gene: TRBJ2-7
CDR3aa: CASSPEQGPEQYF

v_gene: TRBV6-5
j_gene: TRBJ1-3
CDR3aa: CASSRQESSGNTIYF

v_gene: TRBV28
j_gene: TRBJ2-5
CDR3aa: CASSWTGGRQTQYF

v_gene: TRBV19
j_gene: TRBJ1-2
CDR3aa: CASNGGLNRYGYTF

v_gene: TRBV29-1
j_gene: TRBJ2-7
CDR3aa: CSVAVNRYEQYF

v_gene: TRBV2
j_gene: TRBJ2-1
CDR3aa: CASRKEVNSYNEQFF

v_gene: TRBV18
j_gene: TRBJ2-5
CDR3aa: CASSPYMGQGIQETQYF

v_gene: TRBV10-2
j_gene: TRBJ2-1
CDR3aa: CASSDDPGRSYNEQFF

v_gene: TRBV9
j_gene: TRBJ2-1
CDR3aa: CASSVGGLAGNNEQFF

v_gene: TRBV7-3
j_gene: TRBJ2-2
CDR3aa: CASSPGGVPGELFF

v_gene: TRBV18
j_gene: TRBJ2-1
CDR3aa: CASSPWAAYNEQFF

v_gene: TRBV18
j_gene: TRBJ2-7
CDR3aa: CASSQGTYSYEQYF

v_gene: TRBV6-5
j_gene: TRBJ2-7
CDR3aa: CASSGGDLGSYEQYF